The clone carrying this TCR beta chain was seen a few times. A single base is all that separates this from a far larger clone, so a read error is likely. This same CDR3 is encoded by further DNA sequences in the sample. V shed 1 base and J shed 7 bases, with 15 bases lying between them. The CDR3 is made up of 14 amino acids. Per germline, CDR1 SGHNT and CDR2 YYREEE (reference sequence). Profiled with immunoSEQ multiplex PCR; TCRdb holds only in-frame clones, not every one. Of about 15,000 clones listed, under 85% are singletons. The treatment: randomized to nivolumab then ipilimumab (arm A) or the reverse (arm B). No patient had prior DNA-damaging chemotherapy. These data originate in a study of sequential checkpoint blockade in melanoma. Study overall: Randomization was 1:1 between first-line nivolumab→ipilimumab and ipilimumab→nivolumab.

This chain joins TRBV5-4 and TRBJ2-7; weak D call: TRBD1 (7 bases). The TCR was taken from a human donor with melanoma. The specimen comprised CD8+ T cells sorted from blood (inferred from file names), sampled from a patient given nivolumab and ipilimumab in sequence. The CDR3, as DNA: TGTGCCAGCAGCTTGCCGGGCCAGGGGGGTGAGCAGTACTTC. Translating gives CASSLPGQGGEQYF.